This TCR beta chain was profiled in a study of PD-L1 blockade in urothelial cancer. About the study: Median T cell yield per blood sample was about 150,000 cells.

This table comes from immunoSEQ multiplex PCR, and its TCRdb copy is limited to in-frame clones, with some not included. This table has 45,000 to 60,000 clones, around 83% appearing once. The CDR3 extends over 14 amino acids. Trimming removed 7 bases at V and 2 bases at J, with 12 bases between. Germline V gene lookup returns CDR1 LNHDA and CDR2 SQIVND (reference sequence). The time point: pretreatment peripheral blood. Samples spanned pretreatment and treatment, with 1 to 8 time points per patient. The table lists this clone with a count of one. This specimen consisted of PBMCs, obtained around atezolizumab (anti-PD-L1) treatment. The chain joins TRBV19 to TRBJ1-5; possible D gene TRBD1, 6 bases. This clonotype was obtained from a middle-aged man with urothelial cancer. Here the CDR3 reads CASNPTGRNQPQHF. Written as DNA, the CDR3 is TGTGCCAGTAACCCGACAGGTCGCAATCAGCCCCAGCATTTT.